Below are 8 T cell receptor beta chains sequenced from a single sample in a study of identical twins. TCRdb re-derived calls from the 5' RACE reads in MiXCR, one entry per CDR3 protein. This table holds about 690,000 distinct CDR3 sequences, around 6% found once. Sequencing was carried out using naive T cells sorted from blood. The origin of the receptors is a man aged 18 to 35 in good health.

This clonotype was picked up many times. The chain combines TRBV20-1 with TRBJ2-1, with D perhaps TRBD2 (5 bases). The CDR3 has 14 residues. The germline V gene has CDR1 DFQATT and CDR2 SNEGSKA (reference sequence). Written as DNA, the CDR3 is TGCAGCGGGGAAGGTAGAGCGTCGGCAAATGAGCAGTTCTTC. Translation: CSGEGRASANEQFF.

V is TRBV4-2 and J is TRBJ2-1; 13 bases map to TRBD2. V was pared by 3 bases and J by 10 bases, with 15 bases of the junction left unmatched. The CDR3 is made up of 18 amino acids. CDR1 LGHNA and CDR2 YNFKEQ come from the germline V gene. The CDR3 DNA reads as TGTGCCAGCAGCCATCCCCCCGGGGGGACTAGCGGGATAAACGAGCAGTTCTTC. Translated: CASSHPPGGTSGINEQFF.

This clonotype was seen ten or more times. The gene calls are TRBV12-3 or TRBV12-4 and TRBJ1-1; D gene uncertain. Trimming cost V 3 bases and J 3 bases, with 2 bases left between them. CDR3 length: 11 amino acids. The CDR3 region is CASSFYTEAFF. CDR3 nucleotides: TGTGCCAGCAGTTTTTACACTGAAGCTTTCTTT.

In this sample, this clonotype turned up many times. The gene calls are TRBV5-1 and TRBJ2-3; TRBD1 agrees at 8 bases. Trimming removed 5 bases from V and 5 bases from J; junction bases left unmatched: 4. Germline V gene sequence: CDR1 SGHRS, CDR2 YFSETQ. The length of the CDR3 is 13 residues. Here the CDR3 DNA reads TGCGCCAGCAGGACAGGGGTGGAAGATACGCAGTATTTT. It translates to CASRTGVEDTQYF.

This clonotype has more than one count but fewer than ten. This chain links TRBV12-3 or TRBV12-4 with TRBJ1-6; unclear D gene. V lost 4 bases to trimming and J lost 4 bases, with 11 bases between them. The CDR3 loop spans 15 amino acids. CDR3 loop: CASSSPWEYNSPLHF. The CDR3, as DNA: TGTGCCAGCAGTTCGCCTTGGGAGTATAATTCACCCCTCCACTTT.

The chain links TRBV11-1 to TRBJ2-5, with 10 bases that match TRBD2. The germline V gene has CDR1 SGHAT and CDR2 FQDESV (reference sequence). V lost 7 bases and J lost 1; bases outside the gene matches: 18. This CDR3 has 19 residues. The CDR3 DNA follows: TGTGCCAGCACCGGAGTTGGCAGACCGGGACTAGCGCTCCAAGAGACCCAGTACTTC. Protein: CASTGVGRPGLALQETQYF.

This clonotype was found many times. V and J are TRBV5-1 and TRBJ2-1; TRBD2 agrees at 11 bases. Germline assignment: CDR1 SGHRS and CDR2 YFSETQ. V shed 3 bases, J shed 15 bases, and the junction held 17 bases outside the gene matches. This CDR3 has 16 amino acids. CDR3 bases: TGCGCCAGCAGCTCACACAAACTAGCGGGAGAACGAAGCCCGTTCTTC. Translation: CASSSHKLAGERSPFF.

This clonotype was observed a few times. V usage is TRBV10-3 and J usage is TRBJ1-3; D is unresolved. The CDR3 is made up of 14 amino acids. Trimming removed 8 bases at V and 3 bases at J, with 14 bases between. In germline, CDR1 is ENHRY, CDR2 SYGVKD. CDR3: CAIARGESGNTIYF. CDR3 in DNA: TGTGCCATCGCTCGGGGAGAGAGTGGAAACACCATATATTTT.